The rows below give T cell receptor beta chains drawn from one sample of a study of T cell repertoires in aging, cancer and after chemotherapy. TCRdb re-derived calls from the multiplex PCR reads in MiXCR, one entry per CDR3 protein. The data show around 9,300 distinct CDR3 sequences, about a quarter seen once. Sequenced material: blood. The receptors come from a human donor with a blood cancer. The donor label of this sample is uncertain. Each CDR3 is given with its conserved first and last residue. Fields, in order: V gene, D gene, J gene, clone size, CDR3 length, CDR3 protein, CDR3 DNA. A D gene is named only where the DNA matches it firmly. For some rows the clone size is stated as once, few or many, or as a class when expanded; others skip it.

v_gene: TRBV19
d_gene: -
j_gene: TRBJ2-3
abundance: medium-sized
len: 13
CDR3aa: CASSIGGTDTQYF
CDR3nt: TGTGCCAGTAGTATCGGAGGCACAGATACGCAGTATTTT

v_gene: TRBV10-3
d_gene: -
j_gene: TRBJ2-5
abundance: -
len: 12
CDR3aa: CAISESKDSQYF
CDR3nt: TGTGCCATCAGTGAGTCGAAAGATTCCCAGTACTTC

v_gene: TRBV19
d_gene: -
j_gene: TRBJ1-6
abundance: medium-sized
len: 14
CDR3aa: CASSMEGVSSPLHF
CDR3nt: TGTGCCAGTAGTATGGAGGGGGTCAGTTCACCCCTCCACTTT

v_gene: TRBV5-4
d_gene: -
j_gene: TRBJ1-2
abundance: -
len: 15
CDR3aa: CASIKQSQRGYGYTF
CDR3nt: TGTGCCAGCATAAAGCAGAGCCAAAGAGGCTATGGCTACACCTTC

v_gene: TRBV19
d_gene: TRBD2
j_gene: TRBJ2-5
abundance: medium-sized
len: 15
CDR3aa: CASSPTSGSQETQYF
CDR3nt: TGTGCCAGTAGTCCGACTAGCGGGAGTCAAGAGACCCAGTACTTC

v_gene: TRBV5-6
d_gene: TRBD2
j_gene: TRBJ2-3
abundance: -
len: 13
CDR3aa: CASSRDYTDTQYF
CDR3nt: TGTGCCAGCAGCCGGGACTACACAGATACGCAGTATTTT

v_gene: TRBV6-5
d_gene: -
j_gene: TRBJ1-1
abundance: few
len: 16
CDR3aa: CATRGESGFMNTEAFF
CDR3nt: TGTGCCACGCGCGGGGAGTCGGGTTTTATGAACACTGAAGCTTTCTTT

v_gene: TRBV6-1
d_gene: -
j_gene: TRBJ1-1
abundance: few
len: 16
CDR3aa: CASSSAKQSLNTEAFF
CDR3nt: TGTGCCAGCAGTTCCGCCAAACAGTCCTTGAACACTGAAGCTTTCTTT

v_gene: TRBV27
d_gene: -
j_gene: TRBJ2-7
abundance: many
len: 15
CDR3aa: CASSFGWDGTYEQYF
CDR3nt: TGTGCCAGCAGTTTCGGGTGGGACGGAACCTACGAGCAGTACTTC

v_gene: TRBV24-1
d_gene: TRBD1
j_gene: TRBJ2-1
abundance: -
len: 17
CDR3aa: CATSDQFRTGAHNEQFF
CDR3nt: TGTGCCACCAGTGACCAATTCAGGACAGGGGCACACAATGAGCAGTTCTTC

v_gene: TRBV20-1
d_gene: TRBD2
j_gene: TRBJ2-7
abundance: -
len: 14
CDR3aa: CSAPHLAGASEQYF
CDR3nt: TGCAGTGCTCCCCATCTAGCGGGAGCTAGCGAGCAGTACTTC

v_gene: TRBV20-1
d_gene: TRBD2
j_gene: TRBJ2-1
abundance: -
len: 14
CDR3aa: CSARTSGSYNEQFF
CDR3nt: TGCAGTGCTAGGACTAGCGGATCCTACAATGAGCAGTTCTTC

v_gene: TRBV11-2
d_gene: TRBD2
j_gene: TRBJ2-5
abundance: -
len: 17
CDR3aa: CASSLDMVAGVRETQYF
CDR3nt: TGTGCCAGCAGCTTAGATATGGTAGCGGGAGTTCGAGAGACCCAGTACTTC

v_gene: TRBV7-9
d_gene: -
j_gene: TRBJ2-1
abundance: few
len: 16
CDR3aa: CASTQSQTHPYNEQFF
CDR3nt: TGTGCCAGCACCCAGAGCCAGACCCACCCCTACAATGAGCAGTTCTTC

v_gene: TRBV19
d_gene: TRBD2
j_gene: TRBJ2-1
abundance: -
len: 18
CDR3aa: CASRKQGSGRFSYNEQFF
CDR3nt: TGTGCCAGTAGAAAACAGGGTAGCGGGAGGTTTTCCTACAATGAGCAGTTCTTC

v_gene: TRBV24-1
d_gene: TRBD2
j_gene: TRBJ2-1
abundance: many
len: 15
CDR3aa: CATQGTSGTYNEQFF
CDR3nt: TGTGCCACCCAGGGGACTAGCGGAACTTACAATGAGCAGTTCTTC

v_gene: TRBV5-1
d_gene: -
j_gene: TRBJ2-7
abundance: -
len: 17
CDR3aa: CASSLGGNSGGAYEQYF
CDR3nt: TGCGCCAGCAGCTTGGGGGGAAATAGCGGAGGAGCCTACGAGCAGTACTTC

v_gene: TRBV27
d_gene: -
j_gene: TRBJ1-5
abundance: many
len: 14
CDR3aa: CASSPRKIGQPQHF
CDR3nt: TGTGCCAGCAGTCCCAGGAAAATCGGTCAGCCCCAGCATTTT

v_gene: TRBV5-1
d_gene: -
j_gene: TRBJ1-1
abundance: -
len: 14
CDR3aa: CASSLVGLDTEAFF
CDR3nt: TGCGCCAGCAGCTTAGTCGGGTTGGACACTGAAGCTTTCTTT

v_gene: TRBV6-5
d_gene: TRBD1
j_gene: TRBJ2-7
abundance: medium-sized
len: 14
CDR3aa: CASSYSGTEYEQYF
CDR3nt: TGTGCCAGCAGTTACTCCGGGACAGAGTACGAGCAGTACTTC

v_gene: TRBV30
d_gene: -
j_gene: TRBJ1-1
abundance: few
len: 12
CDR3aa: CAWSARAIEAFF
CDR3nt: TGTGCCTGGAGTGCCAGGGCGATTGAAGCTTTCTTT

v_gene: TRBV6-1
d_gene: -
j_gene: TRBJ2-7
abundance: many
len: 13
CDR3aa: CASSAGLTYEQYF
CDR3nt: TGTGCCAGCAGTGCGGGCCTTACCTACGAGCAGTACTTC

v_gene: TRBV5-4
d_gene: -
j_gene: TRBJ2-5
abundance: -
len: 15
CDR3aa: CASRNPRDTKETQYF
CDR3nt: TGTGCCAGCCGAAACCCGAGAGATACCAAAGAGACCCAGTACTTC

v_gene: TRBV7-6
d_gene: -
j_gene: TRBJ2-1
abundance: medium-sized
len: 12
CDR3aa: CASSFRQNEQFF
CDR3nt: TGTGCCAGCAGCTTCAGGCAGAATGAGCAGTTCTTC

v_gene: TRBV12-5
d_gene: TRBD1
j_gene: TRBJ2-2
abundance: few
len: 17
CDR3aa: CASGLGSGTGIAGELFF
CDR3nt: TGTGCTAGTGGTTTGGGCTCCGGGACAGGGATCGCCGGGGAGCTGTTTTTT

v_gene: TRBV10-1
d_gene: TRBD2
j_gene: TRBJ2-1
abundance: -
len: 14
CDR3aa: CASSVKRERTEQFF
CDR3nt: TGCGCCAGCAGTGTAAAGCGGGAGAGGACTGAGCAGTTCTTC

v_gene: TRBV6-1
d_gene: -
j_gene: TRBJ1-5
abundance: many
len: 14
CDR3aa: CASILRLGNQPQHF
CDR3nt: TGTGCCAGCATTTTAAGGTTAGGCAATCAGCCCCAGCATTTT

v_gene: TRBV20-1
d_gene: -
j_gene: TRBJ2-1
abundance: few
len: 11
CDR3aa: CSASLVNEQFF
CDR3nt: TGCAGTGCTAGTTTGGTGAATGAGCAGTTCTTC

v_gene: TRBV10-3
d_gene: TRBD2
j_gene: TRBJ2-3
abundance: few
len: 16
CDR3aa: CAISKTSGGSSDTQYF
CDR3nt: TGTGCCATCAGTAAGACTAGCGGGGGTTCATCAGATACGCAGTATTTT

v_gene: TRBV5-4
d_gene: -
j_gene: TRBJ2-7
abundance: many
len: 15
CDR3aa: CASSLAGGLSYEQYF
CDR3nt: TGTGCCAGCAGCTTGGCTGGGGGCCTCTCCTACGAGCAGTACTTC

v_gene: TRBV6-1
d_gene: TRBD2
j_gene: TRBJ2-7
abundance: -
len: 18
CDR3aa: CASSKSGRADSNSYEQYF
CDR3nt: TGTGCCAGCAGCAAGTCCGGGAGGGCCGATTCTAACTCCTACGAGCAGTACTTC

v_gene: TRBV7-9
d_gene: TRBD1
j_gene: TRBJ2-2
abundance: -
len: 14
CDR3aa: CASSLRQGTGELFF
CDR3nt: TGTGCCAGCAGCTTAAGACAGGGTACCGGGGAGCTGTTTTTT

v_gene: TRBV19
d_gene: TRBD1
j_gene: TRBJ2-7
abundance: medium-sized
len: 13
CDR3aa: CASRGQVTYEQYF
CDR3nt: TGTGCCAGTAGGGGACAGGTAACCTACGAGCAGTACTTC

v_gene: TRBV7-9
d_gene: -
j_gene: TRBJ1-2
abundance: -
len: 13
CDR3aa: CASSGEMFYGYTF
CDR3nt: TGTGCCAGCAGTGGGGAGATGTTCTATGGCTACACCTTC

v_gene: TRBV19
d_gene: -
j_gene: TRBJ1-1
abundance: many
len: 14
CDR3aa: CASSIEGVNTEAFF
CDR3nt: TGTGCCAGTAGTATAGAAGGGGTGAACACTGAAGCTTTCTTT

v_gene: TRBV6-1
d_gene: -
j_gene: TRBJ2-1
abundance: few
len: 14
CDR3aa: CASTGRGSYNEQFF
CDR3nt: TGTGCCAGCACCGGACGCGGCTCCTACAATGAGCAGTTCTTC

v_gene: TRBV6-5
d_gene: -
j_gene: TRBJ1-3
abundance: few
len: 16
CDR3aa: CASSYSRMGSGNTIYF
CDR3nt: TGTGCCAGCAGTTACTCGAGGATGGGCTCTGGAAACACCATATATTTT

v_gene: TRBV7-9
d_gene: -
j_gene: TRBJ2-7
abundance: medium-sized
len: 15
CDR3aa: CASSLSSPSQYEQYF
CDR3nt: TGTGCCAGCAGCTTATCCTCACCCTCACAATACGAGCAGTACTTC

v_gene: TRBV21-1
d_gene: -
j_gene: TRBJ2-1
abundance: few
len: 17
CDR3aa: CASSRRGPGTRAHEQFF
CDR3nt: TGTGCCAGCAGCAGGAGAGGCCCCGGGACTAGAGCCCATGAGCAGTTCTTC

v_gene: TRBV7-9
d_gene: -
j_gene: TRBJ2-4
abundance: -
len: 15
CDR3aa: CASSTTRVAKNIQYF
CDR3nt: TGTGCCAGCAGCACTACCAGAGTAGCCAAAAACATTCAGTACTTC